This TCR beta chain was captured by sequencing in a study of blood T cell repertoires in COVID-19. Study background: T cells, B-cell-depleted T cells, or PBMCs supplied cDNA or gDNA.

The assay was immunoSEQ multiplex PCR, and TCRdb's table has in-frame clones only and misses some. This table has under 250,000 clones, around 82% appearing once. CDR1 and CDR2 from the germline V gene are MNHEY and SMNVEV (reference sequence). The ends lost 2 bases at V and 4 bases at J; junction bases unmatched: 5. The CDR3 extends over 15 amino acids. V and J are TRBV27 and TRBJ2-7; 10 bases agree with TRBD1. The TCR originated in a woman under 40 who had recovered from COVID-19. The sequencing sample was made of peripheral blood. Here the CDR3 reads CASSLGTGVYYEQYF. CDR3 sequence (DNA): TGTGCCAGCAGTTTAGGGACAGGGGTCTATTACGAGCAGTACTTC.